These T cell receptor beta chains were read from a single sample in a study of CD8 T cells in ankylosing spondylitis. TCRdb recomputed calls from the 5' RACE reads with MiXCR, one row per CDR3 protein. The sample carries some 220,000 distinct CDR3 sequences, about 6.7% recorded once. Material for sequencing was blood, either unsorted or a sorted T cell fraction (not recorded which). The receptors were gathered from a male donor with ankylosing spondylitis. The CDR3 runs from the conserved cysteine through the conserved F or W. The D gene is left open where the match is weak. Clone sizes are given selectively: once, few, many, or a class where the clone is expanded.

>14|TRBV29-1|many|TRBJ2-1|TRBD1
CSVEGQGSYNEQFF
TGCAGCGTTGAGGGACAGGGGAGCTACAATGAGCAGTTCTTC
>15|TRBV4-1|few|TRBJ2-1|-
CASSQRWGLPNEQFF
TGCGCCAGCAGCCAACGATGGGGCCTACCCAATGAGCAGTTCTTC
>13|TRBV10-2|many|TRBJ2-2|-
CASIGVKTGELFF
TGCGCCAGCATTGGAGTTAAGACCGGGGAGCTGTTTTTT
>18|TRBV5-1|many|TRBJ1-1|TRBD1
CASSSGGQGILMNTEAFF
TGCGCCAGCAGCTCAGGAGGACAGGGTATTCTTATGAACACTGAAGCTTTCTTT
>12|TRBV29-1|-|TRBJ2-7|-
CSGATGAYEQYF
TGCAGCGGGGCGACAGGAGCCTACGAGCAGTACTTC
>14|TRBV27|many|TRBJ1-1|-
CASSLKGLNTEAFF
TGTGCCAGCAGTTTGAAGGGTTTGAACACTGAAGCTTTCTTT
>12|TRBV5-1|many|TRBJ1-1|-
CASSLSGAEAFF
TGCGCCAGCAGCTTATCCGGGGCTGAAGCTTTCTTT
>11|TRBV25-1|many|TRBJ2-3|-
CASRVADTQYF
TGTGCCAGCAGAGTCGCAGATACGCAGTATTTT
>19|TRBV29-1|many|TRBJ2-1|TRBD2
CSVETGTSGMERFYNEQFF
TGCAGCGTTGAAACCGGGACTAGCGGGATGGAGAGGTTTTACAATGAGCAGTTCTTC
>14|TRBV27|many|TRBJ2-1|TRBD2
CASRSTSEWNEQFF
TGTGCCAGCAGATCGACTAGCGAGTGGAATGAGCAGTTCTTC
>14|TRBV27|many|TRBJ1-2|-
CASSPVGGAPGYTF
TGTGCCAGCAGTCCCGTAGGGGGGGCGCCGGGCTACACCTTC
>14|TRBV11-2|many|TRBJ2-1|TRBD2
CASSSGTRLNEQFF
TGTGCCAGCAGCTCCGGGACTAGACTCAATGAGCAGTTCTTC
>11|TRBV29-1|few|TRBJ2-2|-
CSVLGTGELFF
TGCAGCGTTTTGGGAACCGGGGAGCTGTTTTTT
>16|TRBV15|many|TRBJ2-1|-
CATSRRIFRGVNEQFF
TGTGCCACCAGCAGGCGCATATTCAGGGGAGTCAATGAGCAGTTCTTC
>14|TRBV28|many|TRBJ2-7|TRBD2
CASSLRAGVPEQYF
TGTGCCAGCAGTTTAAGAGCGGGAGTACCCGAGCAGTACTTC
>18|TRBV11-1|many|TRBJ2-2|-
CASSSNRDDGPNTGELFF
TGTGCCAGCAGCTCTAACAGGGATGACGGCCCGAACACCGGGGAGCTGTTTTTT
>12|TRBV6-2/TRBV6-3|many|TRBJ1-4|-
CASSPNSEKLFF
TGTGCCAGCAGTCCCAACAGTGAAAAACTGTTTTTT
>17|TRBV4-3|few|TRBJ1-3|TRBD1
CASSRGQGAYTGNTIYF
TGCGCCAGCAGCCGGGGACAGGGGGCCTATACTGGAAACACCATATATTTT
>17|TRBV7-2|many|TRBJ2-7|-
CASSLGQIVGRSYEQYF
TGTGCCAGCAGCTTAGGACAAATCGTGGGTCGATCCTACGAGCAGTACTTC
>17|TRBV20-1|many|TRBJ2-5|-
CSARHITRGVYQETQYF
TGCAGTGCTAGGCACATCACTAGGGGTGTGTACCAAGAGACCCAGTACTTC
>15|TRBV12-3/TRBV12-4|many|TRBJ2-1|TRBD1
CASSPPRTGGDEQFF
TGTGCCAGCAGTCCGCCTCGGACAGGGGGGGATGAGCAGTTCTTC
>14|TRBV7-2|many|TRBJ2-3|-
CASSPDPSTDTQYF
TGTGCCAGCAGCCCCGACCCTAGCACAGATACGCAGTATTTT
>16|TRBV6-2/TRBV6-3|-|TRBJ1-1|TRBD1
CASSFFSGGTNTEAFF
TGTGCCAGCAGTTTCTTTTCAGGGGGCACGAACACTGAAGCTTTCTTT
>14|TRBV28|few|TRBJ2-1|-
CASSPIWELGEQFF
TGTGCCAGCAGTCCCATTTGGGAGTTGGGTGAGCAGTTCTTC
>14|TRBV20-1|many|TRBJ2-1|-
CSARDVVSYNEQFF
TGCAGTGCTAGAGACGTCGTATCCTACAATGAGCAGTTCTTC
>15|TRBV4-3|many|TRBJ1-1|-
CASSQDSSGNTEAFF
TGCGCCAGCAGCCAAGATTCAAGCGGGAACACTGAAGCTTTCTTT
>13|TRBV6-2/TRBV6-3|few|TRBJ2-3|-
CASGQGGTDTQYF
TGTGCCAGCGGACAGGGAGGGACAGATACGCAGTATTTT
>13|TRBV4-3|many|TRBJ1-2|TRBD1
CASSQTGANGYTF
TGCGCCAGCAGCCAGACAGGGGCGAATGGCTACACCTTC
>15|TRBV7-9|many|TRBJ2-7|-
CASSPGHLSIYEQYF
TGTGCCAGCAGCCCCGGACATCTGAGCATCTACGAGCAGTACTTC
>15|TRBV6-1|-|TRBJ2-1|TRBD2
CASSPSGRGGNEQFF
TGTGCCAGCAGCCCCAGCGGGAGAGGGGGTAATGAGCAGTTCTTC
>13|TRBV20-1|-|TRBJ2-7|TRBD1
CSASRGRTYEQYF
TGCAGTGCTTCCAGGGGGCGAACCTACGAGCAGTACTTC
>16|TRBV7-9|many|TRBJ2-7|TRBD2
CASSPRGGETLNEQYF
TGTGCCAGCAGCCCCCGGGGGGGAGAGACCCTGAACGAGCAGTACTTC
>14|TRBV11-2|many|TRBJ2-7|-
CASSSPRGTYEQYF
TGTGCCAGCAGCTCCCCCAGGGGAACCTACGAGCAGTACTTC
>10|TRBV11-2|many|TRBJ1-1|-
CASSLGEAFF
TGTGCCAGCAGCCTAGGAGAAGCTTTCTTT
>17|TRBV5-1|many|TRBJ2-1|TRBD1
CASSLEGDRVAYNEQFF
TGCGCCAGCAGCTTGGAAGGGGACAGGGTGGCCTACAATGAGCAGTTCTTC
>15|TRBV27|many|TRBJ2-3|-
CASSLDQSYTDTQYF
TGTGCCAGCAGTTTAGACCAGAGCTACACAGATACGCAGTATTTT
>18|TRBV5-1|many|TRBJ2-1|TRBD2
CASSLEGLAGVSYNEQFF
TGCGCCAGCAGCTTAGAGGGACTAGCGGGAGTCTCTTACAATGAGCAGTTCTTC
>15|TRBV23-1|-|TRBJ2-2|TRBD1
CASSSGQAWPGELFF
TGCGCCAGCAGCTCCGGACAGGCCTGGCCCGGGGAGCTGTTTTTT
>15|TRBV29-1|many|TRBJ2-1|-
CSVEGTASSYNEQFF
TGCAGCGTTGAAGGGACGGCCAGCTCCTACAATGAGCAGTTCTTC
>15|TRBV6-5|many|TRBJ1-1|-
CASSYGTAGNTEAFF
TGTGCCAGCAGTTACGGCACAGCGGGGAACACTGAAGCTTTCTTT
>13|TRBV1|-|TRBJ1-2|-
CTSPEDREYGYTF
TGCACCAGCCCAGAAGACAGGGAATATGGCTACACCTTC
>13|TRBV10-1|-|TRBJ1-1|-
CASSLGRVTEAFF
TGCGCCAGCTCCCTTGGGAGGGTTACTGAAGCTTTCTTT
>16|TRBV19|-|TRBJ2-2|-
CASSIPPQGSAGELFF
TGTGCCAGTAGTATCCCTCCACAGGGCTCGGCCGGGGAGCTGTTTTTT
>12|TRBV6-5|many|TRBJ1-2|-
CASTYGGYGYTF
TGTGCCAGCACCTACGGCGGCTATGGCTACACCTTC
>15|TRBV20-1|-|TRBJ2-3|-
CSARAYGGRTDTQYF
TGCAGTGCTAGAGCCTACGGCGGGCGGACAGATACGCAGTATTTT
>16|TRBV27|few|TRBJ2-1|TRBD2
CASSLVLAGTTDEQFF
TGTGCCAGCAGTTTAGTACTAGCGGGGACTACGGATGAGCAGTTCTTC
>13|TRBV27|many|TRBJ2-7|-
CASSFGGGYEQYF
TGTGCCAGCAGTTTCGGGGGAGGATACGAGCAGTACTTC
>15|TRBV6-1|many|TRBJ2-1|-
CASSPYRESYNEQFF
TGTGCCAGCAGCCCTTATCGGGAGTCCTACAATGAGCAGTTCTTC
>11|TRBV7-9|few|TRBJ1-4|-
CASTFNEKLFF
TGTGCCAGCACCTTTAATGAAAAACTGTTTTTT
>14|TRBV7-9|many|TRBJ1-4|-
CASTSRPGGEKLFF
TGTGCCAGCACCTCGCGCCCTGGGGGTGAAAAACTGTTTTTT
>14|TRBV20-1|few|TRBJ2-5|-
CSARDGVAEETQYF
TGCAGTGCTAGAGATGGGGTAGCGGAAGAGACCCAGTACTTC
>14|TRBV6-5|many|TRBJ2-1|TRBD2
CASSFRTSPRQQFF
TGTGCCAGCAGTTTCAGGACTAGTCCGCGTCAGCAGTTCTTC
>12|TRBV7-9|-|TRBJ1-6|-
CASSSGLESLHF
TGTGCCAGCAGCTCCGGACTGGAATCCCTCCACTTT